This T cell receptor beta chain is drawn from a study of blood T cell repertoires in COVID-19 (dated by TCRdb to about 2020). Context from the whole study: The collaborator samples originated in the United States, Italy and Spain and spanned the acute and convalescent phases of COVID-19. A de-identified subject ID, COVID-19 status, age in years and sex were almost always included in the sample metadata. The material from the prospective study consisted of cDNA or gDNA derived from T cells, B-cell-depleted T cells, or PBMCs. A freely available public database, intended as a resource for researchers studying the immune response to SARS-CoV-2, is where the repertoires were released. Where available, HLA class I and class II types were obtained from metadata supplied by the sample provider rather than from assay-based typing. Subjects who had been exposed to COVID-19, were actively infected with it, or had recovered from it provided the deeply sampled blood TCRbeta repertoires that made up the dataset. The samples were drawn from the first 160 participants of the ongoing ImmuneRACE study and from more than 1,000 subjects provided by 6 global collaborators.

The CDR3 runs 16 amino acids, cysteine and phenylalanine included. The DNA shown is the 48-base CDR3, in frame from base 1. Trimming leaves V shorter by 0 bases and J shorter by 2 bases, with the junction holding 3 bases beyond the gene matches. Collaborating institutions collected whole blood in K2EDTA tubes following their own protocols. For TCRbeta analysis, collaborators shipped samples in one of three forms: frozen whole blood, isolated PBMCs, or DNA extracted from either of those sample types. Points the paper makes about the study in general: The quantity of clinical and demographic metadata differed by source and by participant and was supplied without curation.

TCRbeta CDR3 regions were amplified from genomic DNA using the immunoSEQ Assay, a bias-controlled multiplex PCR. The source study handled its data this way. Within the assay, amplification of reference gene primers was used to estimate how many nucleated cells each sample contained. Sequence reads were collapsed and filtered to measure the absolute abundance of every unique TCRbeta CDR3 rearrangement. Productive Simpson clonality was computed per sample as the square root of Simpson's diversity index over productive rearrangements. TCRdb took this table from immuneACCESS and kept in-frame rearrangements with V and J called. Such tables lack part of the clones; where checked against another copy, unresolved V genes explain under half of the gap, and the rest is unexplained. The DNA was the basis for D and trimming; V, J and clone size are from that table. Present in this sample are roughly 120,000 clones, 75% to 85% of which were seen just once. In total, the top ten clones hold about 17% of the sample.

For this clone: Its cognate antigen has yet to be identified. One base away there is no much larger clone; base qualities are not given.

The rearrangement joined TRBV23-1 to TRBJ2-1; 8 junctional bases match TRBD2. TRBV23-1 is treated as an ORF (open reading frame) with a function not yet certain. Sequencing was done on a sample of peripheral blood. The TCR originated in a woman aged 60-75 years with acute or convalescent COVID-19. Here is the DNA: TGCGCCAGCAGTCAATCCCGGGGGGGGCCCTACAATGAGCAGTTCTTC. It encodes CASSQSRGGPYNEQFF.